Shown below are 26 T cell receptor beta chains from a single sample sequenced in a study of metastatic and nonmetastatic thyroid tumors. With MiXCR, TCRdb called clones anew from the PCR reads. The sample holds 30,000 to 40,000 clones, about a fifth seen once. Ahead of thyroid surgery, no patient had received treatment of any kind. The source material was tumor tissue. The receptor set was obtained from a male donor with papillary thyroid cancer or a benign thyroid nodule (not recorded which). Some clones in this sample may be carry-over from other donors' samples.

This clone was seen many times. This rearrangement joins TRBV6-1 to TRBJ2-6; 8 bases line up with TRBD1. Trimming cost V 6 bases and J 2 bases; bases outside gene matches: 0. This CDR3 has 14 residues. Germline values: CDR1 MNHNS, CDR2 SASEGT. The CDR3 spells CASRDRAGANVLTF. CDR3 in DNA: TGTGCCAGCAGGGACAGGGCTGGGGCCAACGTCCTGACTTTC.

This chain links TRBV2 with TRBJ2-2; no definite D call. Trimming removed 3 bases from V and 1 base from J, with 9 bases in between. This CDR3 is built from 15 residues. Germline V gene data show CDR1 as SNHLY and CDR2 as FYNNEI. The CDR3: CASSDFQKNTGELFF. The CDR3 coding sequence is TGTGCCAGCAGTGACTTTCAGAAGAACACCGGGGAGCTGTTTTTT.

Ten or more counts support this clone. The chain uses TRBV15 and TRBJ2-1; 7 bases map to TRBD2. The length of the CDR3 is 13 residues. Germline CDR1 reads LNHNV; CDR2 reads YYDKDF (reference sequence). V trimming: 1 base; J trimming: 10 bases; junction bases outside the gene matches: 4. This CDR3 is CATSRAVREEQFF. For the CDR3, the DNA is TGTGCCACCAGCAGAGCAGTGCGGGAGGAGCAGTTCTTC. Full variable domain (rest looked up from reference TRBV15 and TRBJ2-1): DAMVIQNPRYQVTQFGKPVTLSCSQTLNHNVMYWYQQKSSQAPKLLFHYYDKDFNNEADTPDNFQSRRPNTSFCFLDIRSPGLGDTAMYLCATSRAVREEQFFGPGTRLTVL.

This clone occurred many times. The chain combines TRBV9 with TRBJ2-1; D is unresolved. Trimming removed 2 bases at V and 4 bases at J, with 16 bases between. There are 16 residues in the CDR3. CDR1 SGDLS and CDR2 YYNGEE come from the germline V gene. The chain's CDR3 is CASSVDLNLGYNEQFF. The CDR3 DNA follows: TGTGCCAGCAGCGTGGATCTAAACCTCGGATACAATGAGCAGTTCTTC. The full variable domain, rest sourced from reference TRBV9 and TRBJ2-1, is DSGVTQTPKHLITATGQRVTLRCSPRSGDLSVYWYQQSLDQGLQFLIQYYNGEERAKGNILERFSAQQFPDLHSELNLSSLELGDSALYFCASSVDLNLGYNEQFFGPGTRLTVL.

By frequency in the sample, this clone is medium-sized. The V and J genes are TRBV10-1 and TRBJ2-7; possible D gene TRBD2, 7 bases. Germline V gives CDR1 WNHNN, CDR2 SYGVQD (reference sequence). The V end was cut by 7 bases, the J end by 4 bases, with 26 bases between. CDR3 length equals 17 residues. The CDR3 nucleotides read TGCGCCAGCACCCCGGGGGCAACGGCGGGAGTAGGATACGAGCAGTACTTC. Residues: CASTPGATAGVGYEQYF.

By its share, this clone is large (0.1 to 1%). The CDR3 protein is CATSEGRASKPQYF. The CDR3 region has the DNA TGTGCCACCAGTGAGGGCAGGGCATCGAAGCCGCAGTATTTT. The V and J genes are TRBV24-1 and TRBJ2-3; D might be TRBD1 (5 bases). V was cut by 4 bases and J by 10 bases, with 17 bases left in between. This CDR3 is built from 14 residues. Per the germline V gene, CDR1 is KGHDR and CDR2 is SFDVKD.

This clone has more than one count but fewer than ten. The chain carries TRBV15 and TRBJ2-2; TRBD1 matches 9 bases. V trimming: 1 base; J trimming: 6 bases; junction bases outside the gene matches: 6. This CDR3 comprises 16 residues. Per the germline V gene, CDR1 is LNHNV and CDR2 is YYDKDF (reference sequence). Here the CDR3 DNA reads TGTGCCACCAGCAGAGCCCGGGACAGGGTGGCCGGGGAGCTGTTTTTT. It translates to CATSRARDRVAGELFF.

This clone came up a few times. The missing conserved phenylalanine or tryptophan at the end of this CDR3 makes a read error likely. This sequence joins TRBV28 and TRBJ2-7, with D uncertain. Germline V gives CDR1 MDHEN, CDR2 SYDVKM. This CDR3 comprises 14 residues. The ends were cut back, 5 bases at V and 0 bases at J, with 11 bases in the middle. For the CDR3, the DNA is TGTGCCAGCAGTCCGAGAGGCCACTCCTACGAGCAGTACCTC. This translates into CASSPRGHSYEQYL.

Worth noting for this clone: Relative to the germline gene, one junction end is altered; a read error may explain this. The chain is built from TRBV6-1 and TRBJ2-3, with 8 bases lining up with TRBD2. The CDR3 loop spans 15 amino acids. Germline-derived CDR1 and CDR2 are MNHNS and SASEGT. The CDR3 here is CASSERTSWRDTRYF. CDR3 DNA sequence: TGTGCCAGCAGTGAACGGACTAGCTGGAGGGATACGCGGTATTTT.

This clone occurred many times. V and J are TRBV29-1 and TRBJ1-1; 8 nucleotides line up with TRBD1. The CDR3 is 15 residues long. From germline, CDR1 is SQVTM and CDR2 ANQGSEA. J gave up 1 base and V 6 bases, and 10 bases lay outside the gene matches. The CDR3 DNA sequence: TGCAGCGTCGAACTGCAGGGGGCCGGGAACACTGAAGCTTTCTTT. Its translation is CSVELQGAGNTEAFF.

Comments on this clone: At one boundary the junction diverges from the germline segment, which might be a read error. The chain is built from TRBV20-1 and TRBJ2-3, with 10 bases identical to TRBD2. Germline loops: CDR1 DFQATT, CDR2 SNEGSKA (reference sequence). CDR3 size: 15 residues. As DNA, the CDR3 is TGCAGTGCTCAAATTAGCGGGAGGAGAAAAGATACTCAGTATTTT. This sequence encodes CSAQISGRRKDTQYF.

V and J are TRBV6-1 and TRBJ2-5; D is ambiguous. V lost 7 bases and J lost 0, with 12 bases in between. CDR1 is MNHNS, CDR2 SASEGT, per germline. There are 14 residues in the CDR3. The CDR3: CASIKGLYQETQYF. The CDR3 nucleotides are TGTGCCAGCATCAAAGGGTTGTACCAAGAGACCCAGTACTTC.

This clone was counted many times. The gene calls are TRBV25-1 and TRBJ2-5, with 7 bases lining up with TRBD2. Germline CDR1 and CDR2: MGHDK and SYGVNS. The CDR3 sequence is 16 residues long. The trim removed 7 bases at V and 0 bases at J, leaving 11 bases unmatched. In nucleotides, the CDR3 is TGTGCCAGCACTCCCCCGGGACTACAGTACCAAGAGACCCAGTACTTC. Translating it yields CASTPPGLQYQETQYF.

This clone was detected ten times or more. The V call is TRBV6-2 or TRBV6-3, the J call TRBJ2-2, with TRBD2 as a possible D gene (6 bases). Per germline, CDR1 MNHEY and CDR2 SVGEGT. V was pared by 5 bases and J by 1 base, with 11 bases between. The CDR3 is 15 amino acids. CDR3 nucleotides: TGTGCCAGCAGTGGCAGCGGGCAGAACACCGGGGAGCTGTTTTTT. Translated: CASSGSGQNTGELFF.

The table lists this clone with a few counts. This chain links TRBV19 with TRBJ2-7; D might be TRBD1 (6 bases). Germline CDR1 and CDR2: LNHDA and SQIVND (reference sequence). The V end lost 5 bases, the J end lost 10 bases, and 27 bases lay between the germline ends. CDR3 length equals 16 residues. The DNA for the CDR3 is TGTGCCAGTAGTGCCAAGACAGGTCATCTCGTCCCCGATCAGTACTTC. Translation: CASSAKTGHLVPDQYF.

This clone has only a few counts. This chain connects TRBV6-1 to TRBJ1-6; tentatively, D is TRBD1 (5 bases). The CDR3 totals 16 residues. V shed 3 bases and J shed 8 bases, with 17 bases lying between them. Germline-derived CDR1 and CDR2 are MNHNS and SASEGT. This CDR3 is CASSEFMRGKYSPLHF. The CDR3 DNA reads as TGTGCCAGCAGTGAGTTTATGAGGGGAAAATATTCACCCCTCCACTTT.

This clone turned up a few times. Compared with germline, one end of the junction differs, possibly owing to a read error. V usage is TRBV5-1 and J usage is TRBJ2-7; 8 bases match TRBD1. The CDR3 has 16 residues. The V gene's germline CDR1 is SGHRS and CDR2 YFSETQ. CDR3 coding DNA: TGCGCCAGCAGCTTGGCCGGGACAGGTGGTACCTACGAGCGGTACTTC. It codes for CASSLAGTGGTYERYF.

This clone was recorded at least ten times. This chain links TRBV15 with TRBJ1-1; D remains unclear. The CDR3 totals 13 residues. With 1 base removed from V and 1 base from J, the gap between germline ends came to 4 bases. The germline CDR1 and CDR2 sequences are LNHNV and YYDKDF (reference sequence). This CDR3 reads CATSRARNTEAFF. CDR3 DNA sequence: TGTGCCACCAGCAGAGCTCGGAACACTGAAGCTTTCTTT.

This clone occurred many times. V and J are TRBV4-3 and TRBJ2-3, with 8 positions matching TRBD2. V was pared by 1 base and J by 4 bases, with 10 bases of the junction left unmatched. The germline V gene has CDR1 LGHNA and CDR2 YSLEER. The CDR3 contains 17 residues. The CDR3 protein is CASSQAPVGLVPDTQYF. DNA of the CDR3: TGCGCCAGCAGCCAAGCCCCAGTGGGACTAGTCCCAGATACGCAGTATTTT.

V gene TRBV5-1 combines with J gene TRBJ1-1; TRBD1 matches at 7 bases. The V gene's germline CDR1 is SGHRS and CDR2 YFSETQ. This CDR3 has 14 residues. V lost 4 bases and J lost 1; bases outside the gene matches: 4. The CDR3 spells CASSTGQENTEAFF. The CDR3, as DNA: TGCGCCAGCAGCACTGGACAGGAGAACACTGAAGCTTTCTTT.

The table lists this clone with many counts. The rearrangement uses TRBV7-9 and TRBJ2-2, with TRBD2 identical over 10 bases. Trimming took 4 bases from V and 5 from J; bases not matched to a gene: 7. CDR1 and CDR2 from the germline V gene are SEHNR and FQNEAQ (reference sequence). The CDR3 totals 16 residues. The CDR3 DNA reads as TGTGCCAGCAGCTCATTCATTAGCGGGAGGACCGGGGAGCTGTTTTTT. Translating it yields CASSSFISGRTGELFF.

This clone was seen repeatedly, ten times or more. The sample holds other DNA sequences that translate to the same CDR3. The chain combines TRBV20-1 with TRBJ2-3; 8 bases fit TRBD2. V trimming: 4 bases; J trimming: 1 base; junction bases outside the gene matches: 7. CDR1 is DFQATT and CDR2 is SNEGSKA in the germline V gene (reference sequence). This CDR3 has 15 residues. CDR3 sequence (DNA): TGCAGTGCTAAGCCAGCGGGGGAGGGCACAGATACGCAGTATTTT. Translation gives CSAKPAGEGTDTQYF.

This clone was seen at least ten times. This chain uses TRBV3-1 with TRBJ2-2; no reliable D call. The CDR3 contains 13 residues. V lost 0 bases and J lost 6, with 5 bases in between. Germline lookup yields CDR1 LGHDT and CDR2 YNNKEL (reference sequence). The DNA for the CDR3 is TGTGCCAGCAGCCAAGATGCGGCCGGGGAGCTGTTTTTT. Translating gives CASSQDAAGELFF.

Points on this clone: Mismatch with germline at one junction end may stem from a read error. This chain uses TRBV10-3 with TRBJ1-6; D remains unclear. This CDR3 spans 17 amino acids. The germline V gene encodes CDR1 ENHRY and CDR2 SYGVKD. The CDR3 DNA sequence: TGTGTCATCAGTTATGGTGGGAAGGGCCGTGGGAATTCACCCCTCCACTTT. Translation gives CVISYGGKGRGNSPLHF.

V usage is TRBV5-1 and J usage is TRBJ2-3; TRBD1 matches at 10 bases. CDR1 is SGHRS, CDR2 YFSETQ, per germline. J lost 4 bases, V lost 3 bases, and 11 bases had no gene match. The CDR3 runs to 17 residues. The CDR3 region has the DNA TGCGCCAGCAGCTCGGGGATTGGACAGGGGGTCGCAGATACGCAGTATTTT. This codes for CASSSGIGQGVADTQYF.

This clone is a singleton in its sample. This CDR3 reads CASSLGGFTGELFF. The DNA of the CDR3 is TGTGCCAGCAGCTTAGGGGGGTTCACCGGGGAGCTGTTTTTT. The chain joins TRBV7-2 to TRBJ2-2; D possibly uses TRBD1 or TRBD2 (5 bases each). There are 14 residues in the CDR3. Germline assignment: CDR1 SGHTA and CDR2 FQGNSA. V shed 1 base and J shed 4 bases, with 7 bases lying between them.